Presented here are 30 T cell receptor beta chains from one specimen sequenced in a study of PD-1 blockade in classical Hodgkin lymphoma. Libraries were prepared by immunoSEQ multiplex PCR; TCRdb keeps only in-frame clonotypes and omits some of them. Among roughly 30,000 clones, around 85% were seen once, and the ten largest hold around 0.62%. Time point defined: cycle 4 day 1 (C4D1), after six to seven weeks of nivolumab. All patients relapsed after autologous stem cell transplantation, and brentuximab vedotin exposure varied. Thawed PBMCs yielded CD4+ T cells through magnetic negative selection. The source was CD4+ T cells from blood, collected before the fourth cycle of nivolumab. The receptors were sampled from a human donor with classical Hodgkin lymphoma.

This clone was picked up a small number of times. CDR3: CASSWGENTEAFF. In DNA form, the CDR3 reads TGTGCCAGCAGCTGGGGAGAGAACACTGAAGCTTTCTTT. The chain uses TRBV7-9 and TRBJ1-1; no reliable D call. V shed 4 bases and J shed 1 base, with 7 bases lying between them. The CDR3 has 13 residues. Germline V lookup: CDR1 SEHNR, CDR2 FQNEAQ (reference sequence).

This rearrangement joins TRBV28 to TRBJ2-1, with 7 bases fitting TRBD1. The CDR3 is 14 amino acids. The V segment lost 2 bases and the J segment 4 bases; nucleotides outside the gene matches: 2. CDR1 and CDR2 (germline): MDHEN, SYDVKM. Written as DNA, the CDR3 is TGTGCCAGCAGTTTACGGGACAGATACAATGAGCAGTTCTTC. Translating gives CASSLRDRYNEQFF.

CDR3 DNA sequence: TGTGCCAGCAGCTTCAGCCGGACTCCTAACACTGAAGCTTTCTTT. Residues: CASSFSRTPNTEAFF. This chain links TRBV7-9 with TRBJ1-1, with D unclear. V shed 3 bases and J shed 2 bases, with 13 bases lying between them. The CDR3 has 15 amino acids. Per germline, CDR1 SEHNR and CDR2 FQNEAQ (reference sequence).

V is TRBV5-1 and J is TRBJ2-5, with 7 nucleotides matching TRBD2. V lost 1 base and J lost 0; bases outside the gene matches: 6. The CDR3 contains 16 residues. Germline-derived CDR1 and CDR2 are SGHRS and YFSETQ. This CDR3 is CASSLRPSGDQETQYF. Written as DNA, the CDR3 is TGCGCCAGCAGCTTGCGTCCTAGCGGAGACCAAGAGACCCAGTACTTC.

The chain has TRBV19 and TRBJ2-3; D could derive from TRBD1 or TRBD2 (5 bases each). This CDR3 is built from 14 residues. Germline loops: CDR1 LNHDA, CDR2 SQIVND (reference sequence). V was shortened by 1 base and J by 1 base, with 6 bases between the two germline ends. CDR3 coding DNA: TGTGCCAGTAGTATAGGGGACCGCACAGATACGCAGTATTTT. It specifies CASSIGDRTDTQYF.

The chain combines TRBV5-3 with TRBJ1-5; 10 positions agree with TRBD1. TRBV5-3 is reported as an ORF; its role is uncertain. The V segment lost 3 bases and the J segment 2 bases; nucleotides outside the gene matches: 8. The CDR3 spans 17 residues. CDR3 loop: CARSSHPGTGGNQPQHF. CDR3 sequence (DNA): TGTGCCAGAAGCTCTCACCCGGGGACAGGGGGCAATCAGCCCCAGCATTTT.

The genes are TRBV7-9 and TRBJ1-2; maybe TRBD1 (5 bases). The germline CDR1 and CDR2 sequences are SEHNR and FQNEAQ (reference sequence). V was shortened by 1 base and J by 6 bases, with 9 bases between the two germline ends. The CDR3 is 13 amino acids. DNA for the CDR3: TGTGCCAGCAGCTTAGGCTTCAGGGATGGCTACACCTTC. This gives the protein CASSLGFRDGYTF. Looking up the rest from reference TRBV7-9 and TRBJ1-2 gives the full variable domain: DTGVSQNPRHKITKRGQNVTFRCDPISEHNRLYWYRQTLGQGPEFLTYFQNEAQLEKSRLLSDRFSAERPKGSFSTLEIQRTEQGDSAMYLCASSLGFRDGYTFGSGTRLTVV.

The chain recombines TRBV5-1 with TRBJ2-3; D gene ambiguous. The CDR3 totals 15 residues. Germline CDR1 and CDR2: SGHRS and YFSETQ. Trimming left V 5 bases short and J 0 bases short, with 13 bases between. The CDR3 bases are TGCGCCAGCAGGATAGACGGTGCCAGCACAGATACGCAGTATTTT. Amino acid sequence: CASRIDGASTDTQYF.

The genes are TRBV6-4 and TRBJ2-1; 15 bases align to TRBD2. The length of the CDR3 is 18 residues. The germline V gene encodes CDR1 MRHNA and CDR2 SNTAGT. With 8 bases clipped from V and 5 bases from J, the junction kept 13 bases outside the gene matches. In nucleotides, the CDR3 is TGTGCCAGCGCGAATACGGGACTAGCGGGAGGCTTCCACAATGAGCAGTTCTTC. Translated: CASANTGLAGGFHNEQFF.

The chain employs TRBV6-1 and TRBJ1-5; 9 nucleotides line up with TRBD1. The CDR3 loop spans 15 amino acids. V shed 6 bases and J 1 base; nucleotides not matched to a gene: 4. The germline CDR1 and CDR2 sequences are MNHNS and SASEGT. CDR3 bases: TGTGCCAGCAGGTGGGACAGGGCGAGCAATCAGCCCCAGCATTTT. Amino acid sequence: CASRWDRASNQPQHF.

The V call is TRBV5-6, the J call TRBJ1-2; no reliable D call. The CDR3 sequence is 15 residues long. The V gene's germline CDR1 is SGHDT and CDR2 YYEEEE. V lost 0 bases, J lost 1 base, and 10 bases lay in between. The CDR3 is CASSLGGYSNYGYTF. CDR3 nucleotide sequence: TGTGCCAGCAGCTTGGGGGGATACAGTAACTATGGCTACACCTTC.

This chain joins TRBV13 and TRBJ2-3; D possibly corresponds to TRBD2 (6 bases). The CDR3 runs to 16 residues. V was cut by 3 bases and J by 3 bases, with 16 bases left in between. Germline values: CDR1 PRHDT, CDR2 FYEKMQ (reference sequence). The CDR3 DNA sequence: TGTGCCAGCAGCTTGAACCCCGCCCGGGGGACAGATACGCAGTATTTT. This sequence encodes CASSLNPARGTDTQYF.

This clone was counted only a few times. V and J are TRBV6-5 and TRBJ1-3, with D maybe TRBD1 (6 bases). V lost 0 bases and J 0 bases, leaving 9 bases between the germline ends. CDR1 is MNHEY and CDR2 is SVGAGI in the germline V gene. The CDR3 runs to 16 residues. The CDR3 nucleotides are TGTGCCAGCAGTTACTCGGGGGGGCTCTCTGGAAACACCATATATTTT. It is translated as CASSYSGGLSGNTIYF.

This clone was observed a handful of times. This chain connects TRBV28 to TRBJ1-4; D gene unclear. The CDR3 has 11 residues. V was pared by 2 bases and J by 8 bases, with 3 bases between. The germline CDR1 and CDR2 sequences are MDHEN and SYDVKM. The CDR3 region is CASSLDEKLFF. CDR3 DNA: TGTGCCAGCAGTTTAGACGAAAAACTGTTTTTT.

This clone is medium-sized in the sample. This rearrangement joins TRBV5-1 to TRBJ1-2, with D possibly TRBD1 on 6 matching bases. Per the germline V gene, CDR1 is SGHRS and CDR2 is YFSETQ. The V end lost 3 bases, the J end lost 4 bases, and 10 bases lay between the germline ends. The length of the CDR3 is 13 residues. The CDR3 sequence is CASSWDKSYGYTF. The CDR3 nucleotides read TGCGCCAGCAGCTGGGACAAGTCCTATGGCTACACCTTC.

In this sample, this clone turned up once. The rearrangement uses TRBV5-1 and TRBJ2-5, with TRBD2 matching over 8 bases. The trim removed 0 bases at V and 5 bases at J, leaving 9 bases unmatched. CDR1 is SGHRS and CDR2 is YFSETQ in the germline V gene. CDR3 length equals 16 residues. The CDR3 coding sequence is TGCGCCAGCAGCTTGGGGATAGCGGGGCCCCAGGAGACCCAGTACTTC. Translation gives CASSLGIAGPQETQYF.

The chain carries TRBV28 and TRBJ1-1; no clear D gene. The CDR3 has 14 residues. The V end lost 1 base, the J end lost 0 bases, and 6 bases lay between the germline ends. The germline V gene encodes CDR1 MDHEN and CDR2 SYDVKM. This CDR3 reads CASSLSSVNTEAFF. CDR3 in DNA: TGTGCCAGCAGTTTATCTTCTGTGAACACTGAAGCTTTCTTT.

V is TRBV28 and J is TRBJ2-1, with 10 nucleotides matching TRBD1. Germline CDR1 is MDHEN and CDR2 is SYDVKM. V shed 7 bases and J 8 bases; nucleotides not matched to a gene: 8. There are 14 residues in the CDR3. The CDR3 loop is CASKTGGLGDEQFF. CDR3 sequence (DNA): TGTGCCAGCAAGACAGGGGGCTTAGGAGATGAGCAGTTCTTC.

In this sample, this clone turned up once. The V and J genes are TRBV4-1 and TRBJ2-7; 14 bases are shared with TRBD2. The germline gives CDR1 MGHRA, CDR2 YSYEKL. V was clipped by 4 bases and J by 2 bases; unmatched bases: 4. There are 16 residues in the CDR3. CDR3 coding DNA: TGCGCCAGCAGCCCAGGACTAGCGGGGGGAACCTACGAGCAGTACTTC. Its translation is CASSPGLAGGTYEQYF.

V usage is TRBV11-1 and J usage is TRBJ2-3; 9 bases are a match to TRBD2. Germline CDR1 is SGHAT and CDR2 is FQDESV (reference sequence). The CDR3 contains 16 residues. The V and J ends lost 6 bases and 4 bases, in that order; junction bases with no gene match: 11. DNA of the CDR3: TGTGCCAGCAGTAGTAGCGGGAGAAGGGGGGCAGATACGCAGTATTTT. It is translated as CASSSSGRRGADTQYF.

This clone was seen just once. The chain uses TRBV28 and TRBJ1-4; possibly TRBD1 for D (5 bases). The CDR3 length is 13 residues. Germline values: CDR1 MDHEN, CDR2 SYDVKM. V dropped 5 bases and J dropped 5 bases, with 9 bases sitting between them. CDR3 sequence reads: CASSQGSNEKLFF. The CDR3 DNA reads TGTGCCAGCAGTCAGGGATCAAATGAAAAACTGTTTTTT.

This sequence joins TRBV9 and TRBJ1-1; D gene unclear. CDR1 is SGDLS, CDR2 YYNGEE, per germline. This CDR3 has 14 residues. Trimming stripped 4 bases from V and 4 bases from J, with 14 bases between. The CDR3 loop is CASSPLRASTEAFF. The DNA of the CDR3 is TGTGCCAGCAGCCCCCTGAGGGCGAGCACTGAAGCTTTCTTT.

The V gene is TRBV19, the J gene TRBJ2-1; possibly TRBD1 for D (6 bases). Germline V CDR1 and CDR2: LNHDA, SQIVND (reference sequence). CDR3 length: 15 amino acids. V lost 4 bases, J lost 1 base, and 11 bases lay in between. The CDR3: CASSTIGGSYNEQFF. CDR3 nucleotides: TGTGCCAGTAGTACCATAGGGGGATCCTACAATGAGCAGTTCTTC.

The V call is TRBV19, the J call TRBJ1-2; tentatively, D is TRBD1 (5 bases). V gave up 3 bases and J gave up 3 bases, with 8 bases separating them. This CDR3 contains 13 residues. Germline lookup yields CDR1 LNHDA and CDR2 SQIVND (reference sequence). The CDR3 nucleotides read TGTGCCAGTAGTATGGGGGAACACTATGGCTACACCTTC. Encoded protein: CASSMGEHYGYTF.

J is TRBJ1-1 and V is TRBV6-5; D ambiguous. The germline gives CDR1 MNHEY, CDR2 SVGAGI. The V gene lost 6 bases and the J gene lost 3 bases, with 11 bases spanning the gap. CDR3 length equals 13 residues. The CDR3 spells CASSYSVDTEAFF. CDR3 DNA: TGTGCCAGCAGCTATTCGGTGGACACTGAAGCTTTCTTT.

A single count supports this clone. The chain joins TRBV7-9 to TRBJ2-7; 8 bases are a match to TRBD1. The germline V gene encodes CDR1 SEHNR and CDR2 FQNEAQ (reference sequence). The V and J ends lost 5 bases and 3 bases, in that order; junction bases with no gene match: 6. This CDR3 has 14 amino acids. CDR3: CASSGDRWDYEQYF. The CDR3 DNA follows: TGTGCCAGCAGCGGGGACAGGTGGGACTACGAGCAGTACTTC.

The chain joins TRBV25-1 to TRBJ2-7, with D possibly being TRBD2 (7 bases). The V gene lost 0 bases and the J gene lost 0 bases, with 9 bases spanning the gap. The CDR3 is 15 residues long. Germline V gives CDR1 MGHDK, CDR2 SYGVNS. The CDR3 DNA is TGTGCCAGCAGTGAATACGGGGGGCCCTCCTACGAGCAGTACTTC. It codes for CASSEYGGPSYEQYF.

The chain carries TRBV11-3 and TRBJ1-3, with D possibly matching TRBD1 (5 bases). V lost 5 bases to trimming and J lost 2 bases, with 7 bases between them. Germline V gene lookup returns CDR1 SGHNT and CDR2 YENEEA. The CDR3 loop spans 13 amino acids. CDR3 DNA: TGTGCCAGCAGCACGGGACCTGGAAACACCATATATTTT. Translation: CASSTGPGNTIYF.

CDR3 sequence: CASSPPILAGTYEQYF. The DNA for the CDR3 is TGTGCCAGCTCACCACCGATACTAGCGGGGACCTACGAGCAGTACTTC. The chain is built from TRBV18 and TRBJ2-7; 10 bases are shared with TRBD2. Germline CDR1 and CDR2: KGHSH and LQKENI. The CDR3 is 16 residues long. V dropped 0 bases and J dropped 2; count of bases not matched to a gene: 4.

A few counts support this clone. This chain joins TRBV2 and TRBJ2-7; 8 nucleotides align to TRBD2. The germline CDR1 and CDR2 sequences are SNHLY and FYNNEI. The CDR3 totals 13 residues. The trim removed 5 bases at V and 2 bases at J, leaving 2 bases unmatched. DNA of the CDR3: TGTGCCAGCAGTCCTAGCGGGCCCTACGAGCAGTACTTC. This encodes CASSPSGPYEQYF. Full variable domain (rest looked up from reference TRBV2 and TRBJ2-7): EPEVTQTPSHQVTQMGQEVILRCVPISNHLYFYWYRQILGQKVEFLVSFYNNEISEKSEIFDDQFSVERPDGSNFTLKIRSTKLEDSAMYFCASSPSGPYEQYFGPGTRLTVT.